Below, 4 T cell receptor beta chains from the same sample are listed, as sequenced in a study of T cell repertoires in cytomegalovirus infection. These receptors are not linked to any known antigen. A single record per CDR3 protein comes from TCRdb applying MiXCR to the reads. Of around 58,000 distinct CDR3 sequences in the sample, around 20% were seen once. This sample comprised CD8+ T cells from cultured PBMCs, obtained from culture after CMV antigen stimulation. Source of these receptors: a human donor in good health (CMV status not recorded). Some clones in this sample may be carry-over from other donors' samples.

This clonotype appeared many times. The chain joins TRBV9 to TRBJ2-5; 7 bases match TRBD1. The CDR3 consists of 15 residues. The V and J ends lost 2 bases and 5 bases, in that order; junction bases with no gene match: 9. Per germline, CDR1 SGDLS and CDR2 YYNGEE. The CDR3 region has the DNA TGTGCCAGCAGCGTCGTAGGGGGCTCGGCGGAGACCCAGTACTTC. It is translated as CASSVVGGSAETQYF.

The chain couples TRBV7-9 to TRBJ2-5; 8 bases match TRBD1. The V gene's germline CDR1 is SEHNR and CDR2 FQNEAQ (reference sequence). The V segment lost 6 bases and the J segment 5 bases; nucleotides outside the gene matches: 14. The CDR3 runs to 16 residues. This CDR3 reads CASSFRQGSISETQYF. The CDR3 DNA sequence: TGTGCCAGCAGTTTCAGACAGGGGTCGATTTCGGAGACCCAGTACTTC.

The chain joins TRBV4-1 to TRBJ2-7; unclear D gene. The V end was cut by 0 bases, the J end by 7 bases, with 7 bases between. The CDR3 has 12 amino acids. Germline V gene data show CDR1 as MGHRA and CDR2 as YSYEKL. The CDR3 protein is CASSQDRVEQYF. The CDR3 DNA follows: TGCGCCAGCAGCCAAGATAGGGTGGAGCAGTACTTC.

This clonotype appeared a few times. The J gene is TRBJ1-1, the V gene TRBV7-2; TRBD1 aligns across 9 bases. V shed 5 bases and J 1 base; nucleotides not matched to a gene: 5. The CDR3 runs 15 residues. Germline CDR1 SGHTA, CDR2 FQGNSA. The CDR3 coding sequence is TGTGCCAGCAGCAGCTTACAGGGGGCGAACACTGAAGCTTTCTTT. The encoded protein is CASSSLQGANTEAFF. The entire variable domain, with the rest obtained from reference TRBV7-2 and TRBJ1-1, is as follows: GAGVSQSPSNKVTEKGKDVELRCDPISGHTALYWYRQSLGQGLEFLIYFQGNSAPDKSGLPSDRFSAERTGGSVSTLTIQRTQQEDSAVYLCASSSLQGANTEAFFGQGTRLTVV.